Reported below is one T cell receptor (beta chain). With MiXCR, TCRdb reprocessed the PCR reads. Of about 4,100 clones listed, roughly a third were seen once; the top ten hold roughly 28%. Thyroid surgery was preceded by no treatment in any patient. The source of the sample is a study of metastatic and nonmetastatic thyroid tumors. Germline CDR1 and CDR2: MNHEY and SMNVEV (reference sequence). Trimming removed 3 bases from V and 0 bases from J, with 5 bases in between. The CDR3 has 14 amino acids. V and J are TRBV27 and TRBJ2-2; D is uncertain. The sequence came from a male donor with papillary thyroid cancer or a benign thyroid nodule (not recorded which). Some clones in this sample may be carry-over from other donors' samples. Sequenced input: adjacent normal tissue. The CDR3 region has the DNA TGTGCCAGCAGTTTCCAGTCGAACACCGGGGAGCTGTTTTTT. It specifies CASSFQSNTGELFF.